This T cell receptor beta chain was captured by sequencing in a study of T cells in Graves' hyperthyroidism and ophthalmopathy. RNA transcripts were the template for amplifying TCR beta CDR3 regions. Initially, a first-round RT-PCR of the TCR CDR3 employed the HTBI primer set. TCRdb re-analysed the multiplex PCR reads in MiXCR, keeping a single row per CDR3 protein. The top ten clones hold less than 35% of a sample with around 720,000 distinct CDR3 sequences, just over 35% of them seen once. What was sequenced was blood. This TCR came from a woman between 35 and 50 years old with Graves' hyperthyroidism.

CDR3 DNA: TGCGCCAGCAGCCCCGAGGGTCGGGACACTGAAGCTTTCTTT. Protein sequence: CASSPEGRDTEAFF. The chain carries TRBV5-1 and TRBJ1-1; D unclear. Trimming pared 4 bases from V and 3 bases from J, leaving 13 bases between. CDR1 SGHRS and CDR2 YFSETQ come from the germline V gene. The CDR3 has 14 residues.